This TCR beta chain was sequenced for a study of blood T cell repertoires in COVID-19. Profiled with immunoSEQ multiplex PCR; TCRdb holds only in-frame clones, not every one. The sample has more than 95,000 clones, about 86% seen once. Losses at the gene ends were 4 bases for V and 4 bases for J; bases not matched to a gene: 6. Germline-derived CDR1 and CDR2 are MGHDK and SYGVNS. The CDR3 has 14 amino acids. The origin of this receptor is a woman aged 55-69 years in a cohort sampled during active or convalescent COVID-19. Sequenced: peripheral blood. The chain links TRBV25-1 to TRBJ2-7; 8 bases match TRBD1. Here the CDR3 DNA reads TGTGCCAGCAGTGCGGACAGGGAATCATACGAGCAGTACTTC. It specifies CASSADRESYEQYF.